The 17 T cell receptor beta chains given below trace back to one sample, sequenced in a study of cytomegalovirus exposure and HLA in healthy donors. PCR amplification relied on 60 Vbeta primers (plus 13 Jbeta primers). The table came from immunoSEQ multiplex PCR; TCRdb's copy has only in-frame clones and leaves some out. Of tens of thousands of clones in the sample, approximately 78% were seen once. The sample was PBMCs. These receptors were taken from a male donor in good health and CMV-seropositive.

The chain couples TRBV19 to TRBJ1-2, with D perhaps matching TRBD1 (5 bases). V lost 6 bases, J lost 7 bases, and 24 bases lay in between. Germline V gene sequence: CDR1 LNHDA, CDR2 SQIVND (reference sequence). This CDR3 contains 16 residues. The CDR3 DNA reads TGTGCCAGTAGGGGGGGAGGAGCCGGAGGATTTTCTGGCTACACCTTC. Residues: CASRGGGAGGFSGYTF.

This clone was seen more than once but under ten times. V usage is TRBV10-2 and J usage is TRBJ2-5, with TRBD2 matching over 8 bases. The J segment lost 5 bases and the V segment lost 7 bases, leaving 9 bases of the junction unmatched. The CDR3 totals 14 residues. From germline, CDR1 is WSHSY and CDR2 SAAADI. The CDR3 bases are TGCGCCAGCAAGCGGGGGCTATCGGGGGAGACCCAGTACTTC. It translates to CASKRGLSGETQYF.

The chain recombines TRBV30 with TRBJ1-2; possibly TRBD1 for D (5 bases). The CDR3 sequence is 13 residues long. V was trimmed by 5 bases and J by 1 base, leaving 11 bases between them. CDR1 is GTSNPN and CDR2 is SVGIG in the germline V gene (reference sequence). The DNA of the CDR3 is TGTGCCTGGGGGGGGGACGGTAACTATGGCTACACCTTC. It translates to CAWGGDGNYGYTF.

J is TRBJ1-1 and V is TRBV2; D perhaps matches TRBD1 (6 bases). The CDR3 totals 17 residues. The germline V and J ends were trimmed by 1 base and 0 bases, with 15 bases remaining between them. The germline V gene has CDR1 SNHLY and CDR2 FYNNEI. CDR3 bases: TGTGCCAGCAGTGAAGAGGTCGCAGGGGTGGTGAACACTGAAGCTTTCTTT. Amino acid sequence: CASSEEVAGVVNTEAFF.

The chain combines TRBV7-9 with TRBJ2-3; 8 positions match TRBD1. CDR1 SEHNR and CDR2 FQNEAQ come from the germline V gene (reference sequence). After removal of 1 base from V and 3 bases from J, the junction contained 3 bases not matched to a gene. The CDR3 spans 15 residues. CDR3 nucleotides: TGTGCCAGCAGCTTAGTCAGGGGGCAGACAGATACGCAGTATTTT. Residues: CASSLVRGQTDTQYF.

The V and J genes are TRBV19 and TRBJ2-1; 7 bases line up with TRBD1. Germline V lookup: CDR1 LNHDA, CDR2 SQIVND (reference sequence). V dropped 6 bases and J dropped 4; count of bases not matched to a gene: 3. The CDR3 covers 13 residues. CDR3 nucleotides: TGTGCCAGTAGCCCGACAGGGTACAATGAGCAGTTCTTC. Translation gives CASSPTGYNEQFF.

The rearrangement links TRBV29-1 to TRBJ1-5; 10 bases match TRBD1. J gave up 5 bases and V 5 bases, and 3 bases lay outside the gene matches. The V gene's germline CDR1 is SQVTM and CDR2 ANQGSEA. The CDR3 runs 13 residues. In DNA form, the CDR3 reads TGCAGCGTTCGCGGGACAGGGGATCAGCCCCAGCATTTT. It translates to CSVRGTGDQPQHF.

The V call is TRBV14, the J call TRBJ2-2; 8 nucleotides line up with TRBD1. Germline V lookup: CDR1 SGHDN, CDR2 FVKESK. The V segment lost 3 bases and the J segment 0 bases; nucleotides outside the gene matches: 3. The length of the CDR3 is 16 residues. Here the CDR3 reads CASSQFRGPNTGELFF. The DNA for the CDR3 is TGTGCCAGCAGCCAGTTCAGGGGGCCGAACACCGGGGAGCTGTTTTTT.

V is TRBV6-1 and J is TRBJ2-7, with TRBD1 identical over 7 bases. Germline V gene sequence: CDR1 MNHNS, CDR2 SASEGT. Germline trimming cut 9 bases from V and 0 bases from J; bases unmatched to any gene: 8. The CDR3 is 14 amino acids. The CDR3 region has the DNA TGTGCCAGTGAAAGCGGACAGGCCTCCTACGAGCAGTACTTC. Its protein is CASESGQASYEQYF.

The sample holds one count of this clone. This rearrangement joins TRBV7-9 to TRBJ2-5; 9 bases fit TRBD1. Germline values: CDR1 SEHNR, CDR2 FQNEAQ (reference sequence). V lost 3 bases to trimming and J lost 2 bases; unmatched junction nucleotides: 1. This CDR3 is built from 14 residues. CDR3 sequence (DNA): TGTGCCAGCAGCTTCGGACAGGGGCAAGAGACCCAGTACTTC. As protein: CASSFGQGQETQYF. Based on the CDR3 plus reference TRBV7-9 and TRBJ2-5, the full variable domain is DTGVSQNPRHKITKRGQNVTFRCDPISEHNRLYWYRQTLGQGPEFLTYFQNEAQLEKSRLLSDRFSAERPKGSFSTLEIQRTEQGDSAMYLCASSFGQGQETQYFGPGTRLLVL.

The chain carries TRBV7-9 and TRBJ2-1, with 10 bases identical to TRBD2. The CDR3 extends over 15 amino acids. Germline V gives CDR1 SEHNR, CDR2 FQNEAQ (reference sequence). V gave up 5 bases and J gave up 0 bases; unmatched junction bases: 1. Written as DNA, the CDR3 is TGTGCCAGCAGCCCTAGCGGGAGCTCCTACAATGAGCAGTTCTTC. This sequence encodes CASSPSGSSYNEQFF.

This chain joins TRBV29-1 and TRBJ1-1; D not certain. The CDR3 sequence is 11 residues long. The germline gives CDR1 SQVTM, CDR2 ANQGSEA. V lost 3 bases and J 1 base, leaving 3 bases between the germline ends. CDR3 sequence (DNA): TGCAGCGTTGAGGCGAACACTGAAGCTTTCTTT. This encodes CSVEANTEAFF.

This CDR3 reads CASSSTGQGEQYF. The CDR3 nucleotides are TGTGCCAGCAGTTCGACAGGGCAGGGCGAGCAGTACTTC. V usage is TRBV27 and J usage is TRBJ2-7, with 7 bases matching TRBD1. The CDR3 extends over 13 amino acids. V shed 4 bases, J shed 6 bases, and the junction held 6 bases outside the gene matches. The germline V gene has CDR1 MNHEY and CDR2 SMNVEV (reference sequence).

This clone was seen once. The chain carries TRBV5-4 and TRBJ2-3, with a weak D call TRBD2 (6 bases). This CDR3 spans 15 amino acids. Trimming shortened V by 0 bases and J by 4 bases, and 12 bases separated the two germline ends. CDR1 is SGHNT and CDR2 is YYREEE in the germline V gene (reference sequence). The CDR3 DNA follows: TGTGCCAGCAGCTTGGTCCGGGAGCTCCCAGATACGCAGTATTTT. Translating it yields CASSLVRELPDTQYF. The full variable domain, rest sourced from reference TRBV5-4 and TRBJ2-3, is ETGVTQSPTHLIKTRGQQVTLRCSSQSGHNTVSWYQQALGQGPQFIFQYYREEENGRGNFPPRFSGLQFPNYSSELNVNALELDDSALYLCASSLVRELPDTQYFGPGTRLTVL.

The genes are TRBV6-5 and TRBJ2-1, with 11 nucleotides matching TRBD2. CDR1 MNHEY and CDR2 SVGAGI come from the germline V gene. V lost 8 bases to trimming and J lost 5 bases; unmatched junction nucleotides: 8. This CDR3 is built from 15 residues. The CDR3, as DNA: TGTGCCAGCCTAAGAACTAGCGGGAGTCACAATGAGCAGTTCTTC. It specifies CASLRTSGSHNEQFF.

J is TRBJ2-5 and V is TRBV7-2, with D possibly TRBD2 on 6 matching bases. The ends were cut back, 1 base at V and 2 bases at J, with 11 bases in the middle. The CDR3 runs to 15 residues. In germline, CDR1 is SGHTA, CDR2 FQGNSA. The CDR3 sequence is CASSLGGGGQETQYF. DNA of the CDR3: TGTGCCAGCAGCTTAGGTGGGGGAGGACAAGAGACCCAGTACTTC.

The table lists this clone with a few counts. V is TRBV27 and J is TRBJ2-7; 9 nucleotides align to TRBD2. The J segment lost 5 bases and the V segment lost 6 bases, leaving 14 bases of the junction unmatched. The CDR3 has 16 amino acids. Germline CDR1 MNHEY, CDR2 SMNVEV (reference sequence). The CDR3 DNA follows: TGTGCCAGCAGCCTGAGGAGAGCGGGAGGATCAAACGAGCAGTACTTC. Its translation is CASSLRRAGGSNEQYF.